This T cell receptor (beta chain) was recorded in a study of shared clonotypes between healthy human individuals. Germline values: CDR1 ENHRY, CDR2 SYGVKD. There are 13 residues in the CDR3. The ends were cut back, 6 bases at V and 2 bases at J, with 8 bases in the middle. Regarding the study as a whole: In general, naive subsets displayed greater estimated richness than memory subsets did.

Donors included only healthy HIV-negative adults lacking recent acute infections or vaccinations. Of note for this clone: What it binds is not known.

Approximately 30,000 T cell genomes (around 200 ng DNA) went into each sorted-subset replicate. TCRdb's table, derived via immunoSEQ multiplex PCR, lists solely in-frame clones and lacks some. This sample carries roughly 2.2 million clones, 85% to 95% of them seen once, and the ten largest clones take 0.39%. Sequenced sample: naive CD4+ T cells from PBMCs. Subset reported: CD45RA+ positively selected. The chain couples TRBV10-3 to TRBJ1-5; the D is unclear. This sequence was found in a man between 18 and 35 years old in good health. Some clones in this sample may be carry-over from other donors' samples. The CDR3 sequence is CAIRDDGNQPQHF. The CDR3 DNA reads TGTGCCATCAGGGACGACGGCAATCAGCCCCAGCATTTT.